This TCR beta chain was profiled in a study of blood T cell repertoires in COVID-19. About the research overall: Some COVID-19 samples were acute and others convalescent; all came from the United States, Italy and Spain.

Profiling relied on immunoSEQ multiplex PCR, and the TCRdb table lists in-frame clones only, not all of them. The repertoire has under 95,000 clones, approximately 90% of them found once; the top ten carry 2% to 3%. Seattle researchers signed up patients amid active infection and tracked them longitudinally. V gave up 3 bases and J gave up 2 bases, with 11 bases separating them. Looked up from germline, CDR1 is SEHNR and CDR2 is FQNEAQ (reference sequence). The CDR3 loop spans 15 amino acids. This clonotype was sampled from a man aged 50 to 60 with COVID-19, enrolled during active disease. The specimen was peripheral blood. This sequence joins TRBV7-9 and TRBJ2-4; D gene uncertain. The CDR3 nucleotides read TGTGCCAGCAGCTTTGGCCAGACAACCAAAAACATTCAGTACTTC. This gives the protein CASSFGQTTKNIQYF.